Each of the 22 T cell receptor beta chains below was sequenced from the same sample in a study of neurological immune-mediated disorders. TCRdb re-analysed the 5' RACE reads in MiXCR, keeping a single row per CDR3 protein. The table lists 20,000 to 25,000 distinct CDR3 sequences, 17% of them singletons. Sequenced sample: CD8+ T cells from blood. Receptors were obtained from a woman between 18 and 29 years old with multiple sclerosis.

At least ten counts were recorded for this clonotype. The rearrangement joins TRBV10-3 to TRBJ2-3; D possibly corresponds to TRBD2 (6 bases). The CDR3 spans 15 residues. CDR1 ENHRY and CDR2 SYGVKD come from the germline V gene. The V gene lost 3 bases and the J gene lost 1 base, with 11 bases spanning the gap. The CDR3: CAISERGEGTDTQYF. In DNA, the CDR3 is TGTGCCATCAGTGAACGCGGGGAGGGCACAGATACGCAGTATTTT.

In this sample, this clonotype turned up many times. The chain has TRBV27 and TRBJ2-1, with D unresolved. CDR1 MNHEY and CDR2 SMNVEV come from the germline V gene (reference sequence). The length of the CDR3 is 12 residues. Deletions cut 4 bases from V and 6 bases from J, with 7 bases between. CDR3 sequence (DNA): TGTGCCAGCAGTTCCAGGAGCAATGAGCAGTTCTTC. It is translated as CASSSRSNEQFF.

This clonotype occurred many times. The V call is TRBV27, the J call TRBJ2-7, with no clear D. V lost 0 bases to trimming and J lost 0 bases, with 9 bases between them. The CDR3 runs 15 residues. Germline V gives CDR1 MNHEY, CDR2 SMNVEV (reference sequence). The CDR3 is CASSLSPDSSYEQYV. CDR3 DNA: TGTGCCAGCAGTTTATCCCCGGATAGCTCCTACGAGCAGTACGTC.

This clonotype appeared many times. The chain combines TRBV6-2 or TRBV6-3 with TRBJ2-1, with a possible D match to TRBD2 (6 bases). V lost 4 bases and J 0 bases, leaving 13 bases between the germline ends. CDR1 is MNHEY and CDR2 is SVGEGT in the germline V gene. This CDR3 has 16 residues. This CDR3 is CASSSGLGDSYNEQFF. As DNA, the CDR3 is TGTGCCAGCAGTTCGGGACTGGGGGACTCCTACAATGAGCAGTTCTTC.

This clonotype was counted at least ten times. This chain joins TRBV29-1 and TRBJ2-2, with 8 positions matching TRBD1. V was clipped by 7 bases and J by 6 bases; unmatched bases: 7. CDR3 length equals 13 residues. The V gene's germline CDR1 is SQVTM and CDR2 ANQGSEA. The CDR3 nucleotides are TGCAGCGCCGGACAGGGATTGGCCGGGGAGCTGTTTTTT. Protein: CSAGQGLAGELFF.

The chain uses TRBV20-1 and TRBJ2-3; 16 nucleotides line up with TRBD2. Looked up from germline, CDR1 is DFQATT and CDR2 is SNEGSKA (reference sequence). CDR3 length: 16 residues. V gave up 4 bases and J gave up 1 base; unmatched junction bases: 2. The CDR3 DNA reads TGCAGTGCTATCGGGACTAGCGGGGGGGGCACAGATACGCAGTATTTT. This translates into CSAIGTSGGGTDTQYF.

The table lists this clonotype with many counts. The V and J genes are TRBV7-9 and TRBJ2-7; either TRBD1 or TRBD2 may fit D (5 bases each). From germline, CDR1 is SEHNR and CDR2 FQNEAQ (reference sequence). Trimming shortened V by 5 bases and J by 4 bases, and 24 bases separated the two germline ends. This CDR3 spans 17 amino acids. In DNA, the CDR3 is TGTGCCAGCAGCCCCCACCCAAGGAAGGGGAGCAGGTACGAGCAGTACTTC. Its protein is CASSPHPRKGSRYEQYF.

This clonotype has ten or more counts. The V and J genes are TRBV2 and TRBJ2-6; D is undetermined. V was trimmed by 11 bases and J by 0 bases, leaving 11 bases between them. This CDR3 is built from 14 residues. Per germline, CDR1 SNHLY and CDR2 FYNNEI. This CDR3 reads CAGKSDSGANVLTF. The CDR3 DNA reads TGTGCCGGGAAGAGTGACTCTGGGGCCAACGTCCTGACTTTC.

In its sample, this clonotype was seen many times. This chain connects TRBV5-1 to TRBJ2-7, with 12 bases fitting TRBD1. The CDR3 totals 19 residues. Germline-derived CDR1 and CDR2 are SGHRS and YFSETQ. Trimming took 4 bases from V and 5 from J; bases not matched to a gene: 19. The chain's CDR3 is CASSPEPGQGAILSDEQYF. The CDR3 bases are TGCGCCAGCAGCCCCGAGCCGGGACAGGGGGCGATCCTATCCGACGAGCAGTACTTC.

The sample holds a few counts of this clonotype. The CDR3 nucleotides read TGTGCCAGTAGTATAGGCGGACGGGGCACTGAAGCTTTCTTT. Its translation: CASSIGGRGTEAFF. The chain joins TRBV19 to TRBJ1-1; D uncertain. Germline CDR1 and CDR2: LNHDA and SQIVND (reference sequence). The CDR3 is 14 amino acids. Trimming stripped 1 base from V and 4 bases from J, with 10 bases between.

This clonotype was detected ten times or more. The chain couples TRBV11-2 to TRBJ2-2, with 9 bases lining up with TRBD1. Looked up from germline, CDR1 is SGHAT and CDR2 is FQNNGV. This CDR3 has 18 amino acids. The trim removed 3 bases at V and 4 bases at J, leaving 12 bases unmatched. The CDR3 reads CASSLTGQGFLSTGELFF. CDR3 sequence (DNA): TGTGCCAGCAGCTTGACGGGACAGGGATTTTTGAGCACCGGGGAGCTGTTTTTT. The whole variable domain, remainder taken from reference TRBV11-2 and TRBJ2-2, is EAGVAQSPRYKIIEKRQSVAFWCNPISGHATLYWYQQILGQGPKLLIQFQNNGVVDDSQLPKDRFSAERLKGVDSTLKIQPAKLEDSAVYLCASSLTGQGFLSTGELFFGEGSRLTVL.

This sequence joins TRBV7-6 and TRBJ1-1; a weak D match, TRBD1 (6 bases). In germline, CDR1 is SGHVS, CDR2 FNYEAQ. With 2 bases removed from V and 3 bases from J, the gap between germline ends came to 13 bases. This CDR3 spans 15 amino acids. CDR3 DNA sequence: TGTGCCAGCAGCTTATCGGGGGGGCTGGACACTGAAGCTTTCTTT. Residues: CASSLSGGLDTEAFF.

The V call is TRBV15, the J call TRBJ2-7, with TRBD1 as a possible D gene (6 bases). Germline V gene data show CDR1 as LNHNV and CDR2 as YYDKDF (reference sequence). The CDR3 runs 14 residues. The germline V and J ends were trimmed by 1 base and 3 bases, with 10 bases remaining between them. CDR3 bases: TGTGCCACCAGCAGAGGGGACAAGGTCTACGAGCAGTACGTC. Encoded protein: CATSRGDKVYEQYV.

This clonotype was detected many times. This chain joins TRBV6-5 and TRBJ2-5; possible D gene TRBD1, 5 bases. Germline CDR1 reads MNHEY; CDR2 reads SVGAGI. This CDR3 is 18 amino acids long. V gave up 0 bases and J gave up 2 bases, with 19 bases separating them. DNA for the CDR3: TGTGCCAGCAGTTACTCGCGGCAGGGTCTCAAAATTCAAGAGACCCAGTACTTC. Its protein is CASSYSRQGLKIQETQYF.

This clonotype was seen many times. The chain couples TRBV9 to TRBJ1-5; D remains unclear. Trimming stripped 1 base from V and 6 bases from J, with 8 bases between. CDR3 length: 13 amino acids. Per the germline V gene, CDR1 is SGDLS and CDR2 is YYNGEE. The DNA for the CDR3 is TGTGCCAGCAGCGTAAACGGGCTTCAGCCCCAGCATTTT. It yields the protein CASSVNGLQPQHF. The full variable domain, with the rest looked up from reference TRBV9 and TRBJ1-5, is DSGVTQTPKHLITATGQRVTLRCSPRSGDLSVYWYQQSLDQGLQFLIQYYNGEERAKGNILERFSAQQFPDLHSELNLSSLELGDSALYFCASSVNGLQPQHFGDGTRLSIL.

This clonotype has at least ten counts. The chain combines TRBV3-1 with TRBJ1-1; tentatively, D is TRBD1 (6 bases). V dropped 4 bases and J dropped 5 bases, with 14 bases sitting between them. Germline V gene data show CDR1 as LGHDT and CDR2 as YNNKEL (reference sequence). The CDR3 length is 14 residues. CDR3 sequence: CASSRDLDSTEAFF. The DNA for the CDR3 is TGTGCCAGCAGCCGGGACCTGGACAGTACTGAAGCTTTCTTT.

Ten or more counts support this clonotype. The V and J genes are TRBV5-6 and TRBJ1-2; a possible D gene is TRBD1 (6 bases). V was trimmed by 4 bases and J by 2 bases, leaving 18 bases between them. Germline CDR1 is SGHDT and CDR2 is YYEEEE. The CDR3 runs to 16 residues. This CDR3 reads CASSVGPGAVNYGYTF. CDR3 nucleotide sequence: TGTGCCAGCAGCGTGGGGCCGGGGGCGGTGAACTATGGCTACACCTTC.

This clonotype has a count of ten or more. The rearrangement uses TRBV7-6 and TRBJ2-7; 9 bases line up with TRBD1. J was trimmed by 3 bases and V by 5 bases; bases with no gene match: 5. The CDR3 spans 14 residues. Germline V gene lookup returns CDR1 SGHVS and CDR2 FNYEAQ. The CDR3 region is CASSLGQGDYEQYF. DNA for the CDR3: TGTGCCAGCAGCCTGGGACAGGGAGACTACGAGCAGTACTTC.

By its share, this clonotype is medium-sized (0.01 to 0.1%). This sequence joins TRBV29-1 and TRBJ1-2; 9 bases agree with TRBD1. V shed 4 bases and J 3 bases; nucleotides not matched to a gene: 3. The germline V gene encodes CDR1 SQVTM and CDR2 ANQGSEA. The CDR3 has 13 amino acids. CDR3 in amino acids: CSVADRGDYGYTF. In DNA, the CDR3 is TGCAGCGTTGCCGACAGGGGGGACTATGGCTACACCTTC.

At least ten counts were recorded for this clonotype. The V call is TRBV10-3, the J call TRBJ2-1; 8 bases fit TRBD2. This CDR3 is built from 18 residues. V lost 0 bases to trimming and J lost 0 bases; unmatched junction nucleotides: 7. CDR1 ENHRY and CDR2 SYGVKD come from the germline V gene. The CDR3 protein is CAISESSGTLSSYNEQFF. The CDR3 DNA reads as TGTGCCATCAGTGAGTCTAGCGGGACCCTAAGCTCCTACAATGAGCAGTTCTTC.

This clonotype was counted a few times. J is TRBJ2-3 and V is TRBV1; the table names TRBD2, a call not compared with the DNA. TRBV1 is a known pseudogene. The CDR3 is made up of 23 amino acids. In DNA, the CDR3 is TGCACCAGCAGCCAGGTGGGATCCCGGGGGACCGGGACTAGCGGGAGTACGACAGATACGCAGTATTTT. Translated: CTSSQVGSRGTGTSGSTTDTQYF.

The table lists this clonotype with many counts. V gene TRBV6-4 combines with J gene TRBJ2-3; D is ambiguous. Trimming removed 0 bases at V and 5 bases at J, with 6 bases between. Germline V gives CDR1 MRHNA, CDR2 SNTAGT. The CDR3 length is 13 residues. The CDR3 loop is CASSDSLGDTQYF. In DNA form, the CDR3 reads TGTGCCAGCAGTGACTCATTAGGAGATACGCAGTATTTT.